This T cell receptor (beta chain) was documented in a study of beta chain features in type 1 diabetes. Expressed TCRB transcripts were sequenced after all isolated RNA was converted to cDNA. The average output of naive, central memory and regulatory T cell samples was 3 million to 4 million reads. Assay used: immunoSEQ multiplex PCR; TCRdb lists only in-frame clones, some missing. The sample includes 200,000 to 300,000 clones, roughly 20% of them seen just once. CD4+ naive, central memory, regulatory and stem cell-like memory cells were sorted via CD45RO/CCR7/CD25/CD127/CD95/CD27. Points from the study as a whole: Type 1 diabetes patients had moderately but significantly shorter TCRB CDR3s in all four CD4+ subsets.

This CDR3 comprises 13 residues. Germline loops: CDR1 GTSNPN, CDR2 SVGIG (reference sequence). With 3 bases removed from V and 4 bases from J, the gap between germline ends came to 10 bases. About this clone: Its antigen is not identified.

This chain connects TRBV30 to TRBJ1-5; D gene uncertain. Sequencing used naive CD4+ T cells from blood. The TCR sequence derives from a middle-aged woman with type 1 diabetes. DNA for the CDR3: TGTGCCTGGAGACGTGGGAGGAATCAGCCCCAGCATTTT. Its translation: CAWRRGRNQPQHF.